This T cell receptor beta chain stems from a study of response to subunit inactivated influenza vaccine. Broader study findings: Authors suggested each seasonal influenza vaccination recruits few new T cells.

TCRdb re-derived calls from the RT-PCR reads in MiXCR, one entry per CDR3 protein. The sample shows fewer than 400,000 distinct CDR3 sequences, about a fifth of them seen only once. The CDR3 has 16 residues. Germline V CDR1 and CDR2: SGDLS, YYNGEE. Trimming stripped 3 bases from V and 3 bases from J, with 13 bases between. This clonotype has only a few counts. Its target is not known. The clonotype comes from a man aged 50 to 69 who received an inactivated influenza vaccine. The V gene is TRBV9, the J gene TRBJ1-6; D unclear. The sample in question was PBMCs from blood, obtained 21 months after vaccination. This chain's CDR3 is CASSDGGNLYNSPLHF. In DNA form, the CDR3 reads TGTGCCAGCAGCGATGGCGGCAACCTCTATAATTCACCCCTCCACTTT.